The entry below describes one T cell receptor beta chain. Its target is unknown. With V trimmed by 5 bases and J by 6 bases, 8 bases remained unmatched. Germline V gives CDR1 SEHNR, CDR2 FQNEAQ (reference sequence). The CDR3 runs 15 residues. The sample belongs to a study of cytomegalovirus exposure and HLA in healthy donors. General study results and limits: Later analysis associated a missense DCLRE1C variant with TCR beta V- and J-gene trimming. A later analysis reportedly identified an Asian-associated ancestry cluster as carrying fewer N-insertions than the roughly 720-donor mean. DRB1 showed the most TCR associations and HLA-C the fewest in a later analysis, as rates varied by HLA locus.

The PCR was carried out with 60 Vbeta primers and 13 Jbeta primers. Assay: immunoSEQ multiplex PCR; the TCRdb copy retains only in-frame clones and omits some. Of about 140,000 clones listed, around 81% are singletons. The sequenced sample consisted of PBMCs. This sequence joins TRBV7-9 and TRBJ1-4; 8 positions agree with TRBD1. This receptor was obtained from a man aged 50-59 years in good health and CMV-seronegative. CDR3 bases: TGTGCCAGCAGCCCCAAGACAGGGGTATATGAAAAACTGTTTTTT. Amino acids: CASSPKTGVYEKLFF.